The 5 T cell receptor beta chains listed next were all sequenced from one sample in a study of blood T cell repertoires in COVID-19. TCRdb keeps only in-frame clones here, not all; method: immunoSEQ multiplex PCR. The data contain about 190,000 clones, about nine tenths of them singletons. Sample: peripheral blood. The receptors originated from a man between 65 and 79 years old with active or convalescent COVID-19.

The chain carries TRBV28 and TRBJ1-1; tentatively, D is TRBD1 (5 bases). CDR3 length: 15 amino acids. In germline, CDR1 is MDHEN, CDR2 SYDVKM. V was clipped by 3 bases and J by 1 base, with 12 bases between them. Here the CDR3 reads CASSLPGRGNTEAFF. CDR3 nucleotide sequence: TGTGCCAGCAGTTTGCCCGGGAGGGGGAACACTGAAGCTTTCTTT.

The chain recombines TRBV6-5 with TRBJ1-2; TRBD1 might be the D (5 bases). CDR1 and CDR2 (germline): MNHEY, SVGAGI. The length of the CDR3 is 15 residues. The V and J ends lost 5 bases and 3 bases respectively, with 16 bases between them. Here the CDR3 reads CASSNWGVVDYGYTF. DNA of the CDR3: TGTGCCAGCAGTAATTGGGGGGTAGTGGACTATGGCTACACCTTC.

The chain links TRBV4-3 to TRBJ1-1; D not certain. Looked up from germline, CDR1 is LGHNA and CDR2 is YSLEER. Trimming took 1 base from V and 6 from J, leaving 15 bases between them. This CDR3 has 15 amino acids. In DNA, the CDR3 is TGCGCCAGCAGCCAAGGATACGGTAGGGAGGCTGAAGCTTTCTTT. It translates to CASSQGYGREAEAFF.

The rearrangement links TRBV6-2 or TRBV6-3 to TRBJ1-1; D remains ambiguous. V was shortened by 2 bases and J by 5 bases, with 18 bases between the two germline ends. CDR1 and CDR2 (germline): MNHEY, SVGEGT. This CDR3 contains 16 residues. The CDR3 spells CASSYPGPNRRTEAFF. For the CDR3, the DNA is TGTGCCAGCAGTTACCCTGGACCCAACCGGAGGACTGAAGCTTTCTTT.

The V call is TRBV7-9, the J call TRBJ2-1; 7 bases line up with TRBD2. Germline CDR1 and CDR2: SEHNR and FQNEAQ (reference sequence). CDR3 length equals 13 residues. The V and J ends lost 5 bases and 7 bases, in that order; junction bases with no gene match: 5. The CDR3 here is CASSPGGGNEQFF. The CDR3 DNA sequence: TGTGCCAGCAGCCCCGGGGGAGGGAATGAGCAGTTCTTC.